Below are 26 T cell receptor beta chains sequenced from a single sample in a study of cytomegalovirus exposure and HLA in healthy donors. PCR amplification relied on 60 Vbeta primers (plus 13 Jbeta primers). Profiling relied on immunoSEQ multiplex PCR, and the TCRdb table lists in-frame clones only, not all of them. Seen here are approximately 190,000 clones, 81% observed once, and the top ten hold 3.4%. The sample consisted of PBMCs. The receptor set was obtained from a man in his forties in good health and CMV-seropositive.

The CDR3, as DNA: TGTGCCAGCAGTTCACAGGGGGCGGCTAATGAAAAACTGTTTTTT. Protein sequence: CASSSQGAANEKLFF. The chain uses TRBV27 and TRBJ1-4; 9 bases fit TRBD1. With V trimmed by 4 bases and J by 3 bases, 3 bases remained unmatched. Germline CDR1 and CDR2: MNHEY and SMNVEV (reference sequence). This CDR3 spans 15 amino acids.

About this clone itself: The missing conserved phenylalanine or tryptophan at the end of this CDR3 makes a read error likely. This chain joins TRBV15 and TRBJ2-6, with TRBD2 as a possible D gene (6 bases). The V end was cut by 5 bases, the J end by 1 base, with 27 bases between. The germline V gene encodes CDR1 LNHNV and CDR2 YYDKDF (reference sequence). The CDR3 loop spans 21 amino acids. CDR3 region: CATSRTFTRDPGGSGANVLTS. In DNA form, the CDR3 reads TGTGCCACCAGCCGTACCTTTACCCGGGACCCCGGAGGGTCTGGGGCCAACGTCCTGACTTCC.

The genes are TRBV9 and TRBJ2-2, with 7 bases identical to TRBD2. Germline CDR1 and CDR2: SGDLS and YYNGEE. The CDR3 totals 15 residues. V shed 3 bases and J 7 bases; nucleotides not matched to a gene: 9. DNA for the CDR3: TGTGCCAGCAGCGGGGGGGTGCCGGGAGGCGGGGAGCTGTTTTTT. As protein: CASSGGVPGGGELFF. The variable domain in full, completed from reference TRBV9 and TRBJ2-2, reads DSGVTQTPKHLITATGQRVTLRCSPRSGDLSVYWYQQSLDQGLQFLIQYYNGEERAKGNILERFSAQQFPDLHSELNLSSLELGDSALYFCASSGGVPGGGELFFGEGSRLTVL.

This clone was recorded a few times. The chain couples TRBV18 to TRBJ1-6; 10 nucleotides match TRBD1. The CDR3 runs to 15 residues. Germline trimming cut 4 bases from V and 9 bases from J; bases unmatched to any gene: 6. Per the germline V gene, CDR1 is KGHSH and CDR2 is LQKENI. CDR3 amino acids: CASSQPGQGISPLHF. CDR3 DNA: TGTGCCAGCTCACAACCGGGACAGGGGATTTCACCCCTCCACTTT.

The chain combines TRBV5-1 with TRBJ2-2; no clear D. CDR3 length: 14 residues. Trimming left V 0 bases short and J 4 bases short, with 7 bases between. Per germline, CDR1 SGHRS and CDR2 YFSETQ. CDR3 coding DNA: TGCGCCAGCAGCTTGGAACAGTCCACCGGGGAGCTGTTTTTT. Amino acid sequence: CASSLEQSTGELFF. The variable domain in full, with the rest retrieved from reference TRBV5-1 and TRBJ2-2, is KAGVTQTPRYLIKTRGQQVTLSCSPISGHRSVSWYQQTPGQGLQFLFEYFSETQRNKGNFPGRFSGRQFSNSRSEMNVSTLELGDSALYLCASSLEQSTGELFFGEGSRLTVL.

The V gene is TRBV27, the J gene TRBJ2-3; 8 nucleotides agree with TRBD1. The trim removed 5 bases at V and 6 bases at J, leaving 16 bases unmatched. Germline loops: CDR1 MNHEY, CDR2 SMNVEV (reference sequence). The CDR3 is 17 amino acids. The DNA of the CDR3 is TGTGCCAGCAGTCCAGGACAGGGTCTAGTCCGGGGTGATACGCAGTATTTT. It encodes CASSPGQGLVRGDTQYF.

The chain employs TRBV28 and TRBJ1-2; 8 bases are shared with TRBD1. This CDR3 spans 17 amino acids. From germline, CDR1 is MDHEN and CDR2 SYDVKM. J gave up 6 bases and V 0 bases, and 12 bases lay outside the gene matches. DNA of the CDR3: TGTGCCAGCAGTTTATGGAGGAACAGGGGGTCTAAGGATGGCTACACCTTC. Translating it yields CASSLWRNRGSKDGYTF.

This clone has just a few counts. This chain connects TRBV13 to TRBJ2-5; 11 positions match TRBD2. The end of the DNA fits TRBJ2-7 better, so the J call may be wrong. The V gene's germline CDR1 is PRHDT and CDR2 FYEKMQ (reference sequence). The CDR3 is made up of 14 amino acids. This CDR3 is CASRTSGKPYEQYF. Written as DNA, the CDR3 is TGTGCCAGCAGGACTAGCGGGAAACCCTACGAGCAGTACTTC.

The rearrangement joins TRBV27 to TRBJ2-2; 11 nucleotides align to TRBD2. Germline V gene lookup returns CDR1 MNHEY and CDR2 SMNVEV (reference sequence). J lost 5 bases, V lost 6 bases, and 5 bases had no gene match. CDR3 length equals 15 residues. The CDR3: CASRSPSGGTGELFF. The DNA for the CDR3 is TGTGCCAGCAGGTCGCCTAGCGGGGGGACCGGGGAGCTGTTTTTT.

The V call is TRBV6-5, the J call TRBJ1-2; D gene unclear. Germline V gives CDR1 MNHEY, CDR2 SVGAGI. The CDR3 is made up of 14 amino acids. The V and J ends lost 2 bases and 3 bases respectively, with 10 bases between them. The CDR3 region has the DNA TGTGCCAGCAGTTACGCGGGCCCCGACTATGGCTACACCTTC. Translating gives CASSYAGPDYGYTF.

The rearrangement joins TRBV10-3 to TRBJ1-5; TRBD1 matches at 7 bases. The junction had 10 bases not matched to a gene; V was cut back by 11 bases and J by 0 bases. Germline CDR1 is ENHRY and CDR2 is SYGVKD. The CDR3 is 15 amino acids. DNA of the CDR3: TGTGCCTCATCCGGGACAGCTTATAGCAATCAGCCCCAGCATTTT. Its translation is CASSGTAYSNQPQHF.

The chain combines TRBV29-1 with TRBJ2-7; TRBD1 matches 9 bases. V dropped 7 bases and J dropped 2; count of bases not matched to a gene: 0. Germline lookup yields CDR1 SQVTM and CDR2 ANQGSEA. The CDR3 contains 11 residues. The CDR3 is CSGQGAYEQYF. The CDR3 nucleotides are TGCAGCGGACAGGGGGCCTACGAGCAGTACTTC.

CDR3 sequence: CASSPSARETQYF. CDR3 in DNA: TGCGCCAGCAGCCCATCCGCTAGAGAGACCCAGTACTTC. The rearrangement uses TRBV5-1 and TRBJ2-5; D is unclear. Trimming left V 4 bases short and J 4 bases short, with 11 bases between. The CDR3 is 13 amino acids. The germline V gene has CDR1 SGHRS and CDR2 YFSETQ.

The V and J genes are TRBV19 and TRBJ1-1, with 8 bases identical to TRBD1. Looked up from germline, CDR1 is LNHDA and CDR2 is SQIVND (reference sequence). The CDR3 covers 14 residues. V dropped 3 bases and J dropped 4; count of bases not matched to a gene: 4. CDR3: CASSIRGQGTEAFF. The CDR3 coding sequence is TGTGCCAGTAGTATTAGAGGACAGGGCACTGAAGCTTTCTTT.

J is TRBJ1-5 and V is TRBV19, with D uncertain. Trimming removed 3 bases at V and 1 base at J, with 10 bases between. Germline CDR1 reads LNHDA; CDR2 reads SQIVND (reference sequence). The length of the CDR3 is 15 residues. The CDR3 DNA reads TGTGCCAGTAGTATTGCGGCGAGAAGCAATCAGCCCCAGCATTTT. Its protein product is CASSIAARSNQPQHF.

The chain joins TRBV7-9 to TRBJ2-7, with TRBD1 matching 8 bases. Trimming removed 5 bases from V and 3 bases from J; junction bases left unmatched: 3. The CDR3 runs 13 residues. Per the germline V gene, CDR1 is SEHNR and CDR2 is FQNEAQ (reference sequence). The CDR3 is CASSRTGNYEQYF. For the CDR3, the DNA is TGTGCCAGCAGCCGGACAGGGAACTACGAGCAGTACTTC.

J is TRBJ1-6 and V is TRBV30; maybe TRBD1 (5 bases). Germline lookup yields CDR1 GTSNPN and CDR2 SVGIG (reference sequence). The ends were cut back, 0 bases at V and 2 bases at J, with 14 bases in the middle. The CDR3 covers 17 residues. The CDR3 DNA is TGTGCCTGGAGTGTAAGGCAGGGCAATGCCTATAATTCACCCCTCCACTTT. Residues: CAWSVRQGNAYNSPLHF. The full variable domain, completed using reference TRBV30 and TRBJ1-6, is SQTIHQWPATLVQPVGSPLSLECTVEGTSNPNLYWYRQAAGRGLQLLFYSVGIGQISSEVPQNLSASRPQDRQFILSSKKLLLSDSGFYLCAWSVRQGNAYNSPLHFGNGTRLTVT.

V gene TRBV9 combines with J gene TRBJ2-3; D unresolved. The CDR3 runs to 14 residues. V was cut by 3 bases and J by 5 bases, with 13 bases left in between. Germline V gene data show CDR1 as SGDLS and CDR2 as YYNGEE. In nucleotides, the CDR3 is TGTGCCAGCAGCGCCCCCACACCTGGAGATACGCAGTATTTT. Its translation is CASSAPTPGDTQYF.

The rearrangement joins TRBV19 to TRBJ2-5; TRBD1 might be the D (6 bases). Germline CDR1 is LNHDA and CDR2 is SQIVND (reference sequence). The CDR3 is 18 amino acids. Trimming left V 0 bases short and J 0 bases short, with 17 bases between. The CDR3 region has the DNA TGTGCCAGTAGTATAGATCTCGTAACAGGGCTGTACCAAGAGACCCAGTACTTC. It specifies CASSIDLVTGLYQETQYF.

The chain has TRBV10-1 and TRBJ2-3, with D possibly TRBD1 on 6 matching bases. V was shortened by 0 bases and J by 5 bases, with 9 bases between the two germline ends. The germline V gene encodes CDR1 WNHNN and CDR2 SYGVQD (reference sequence). The CDR3 totals 14 residues. The DNA for the CDR3 is TGCGCCAGCAGTGAGTCCCTCAGGGGAGATACGCAGTATTTT. Its translation: CASSESLRGDTQYF.

The chain has TRBV5-6 and TRBJ1-2; D ambiguous. This CDR3 comprises 14 residues. Germline loops: CDR1 SGHDT, CDR2 YYEEEE. V dropped 4 bases and J dropped 2 bases, with 12 bases sitting between them. CDR3: CASSIYTENYGYTF. The CDR3 DNA sequence: TGTGCCAGCAGCATATATACAGAAAACTATGGCTACACCTTC.

The rearrangement joins TRBV28 to TRBJ2-5; D ambiguous. The V end was cut by 4 bases, the J end by 10 bases, with 10 bases between. Germline loops: CDR1 MDHEN, CDR2 SYDVKM. This CDR3 contains 11 residues. DNA for the CDR3: TGTGCCAGCAGTTACCGGTGTGACCAGTACTTC. It encodes CASSYRCDQYF.

This sequence joins TRBV2 and TRBJ1-5, with D uncertain. The germline gives CDR1 SNHLY, CDR2 FYNNEI. The V end lost 6 bases, the J end lost 8 bases, and 14 bases lay between the germline ends. The CDR3 totals 13 residues. The CDR3 DNA follows: TGTGCCAGCAGGGTGACGGCGAGCGAGCCCCAGCATTTT. It encodes CASRVTASEPQHF.

The sample holds a few counts of this clone. The chain combines TRBV29-1 with TRBJ2-7; no clear D. The germline V gene encodes CDR1 SQVTM and CDR2 ANQGSEA. The CDR3 totals 10 residues. The V and J ends lost 7 bases and 7 bases respectively, with 11 bases between them. CDR3 region: CSAVSGEQYF. The CDR3 coding sequence is TGCAGCGCCGTATCCGGGGAGCAGTACTTC.

The chain carries TRBV28 and TRBJ2-5, with 11 positions matching TRBD1. Germline loops: CDR1 MDHEN, CDR2 SYDVKM. The CDR3 loop spans 16 amino acids. V trimming: 5 bases; J trimming: 6 bases; junction bases outside the gene matches: 11. CDR3 nucleotide sequence: TGTGCCAGCAGTCACCCCGGGACAGGGGGTAGAAAGACCCAGTACTTC. As protein: CASSHPGTGGRKTQYF.

This chain uses TRBV30 with TRBJ2-5; 8 nucleotides agree with TRBD2. The CDR3 covers 14 residues. Trimming cost V 2 bases and J 5 bases; bases outside gene matches: 7. Germline lookup yields CDR1 GTSNPN and CDR2 SVGIG (reference sequence). The CDR3 here is CAWSRGGEEETQYF. CDR3 in DNA: TGTGCCTGGAGTCGGGGGGGGGAGGAGGAGACCCAGTACTTC.